This T cell receptor beta chain was captured in a study of blood T cell repertoires in COVID-19 (dated by TCRdb to the early 2020s). In terms of the full investigation: Samples from collaborators originated in the United States, Italy and Spain and spanned both the acute and convalescent phases of COVID-19. The material from the prospective study consisted of cDNA or gDNA derived from T cells, B-cell-depleted T cells, or PBMCs. Subjects who had been exposed to COVID-19, were actively infected with it, or had recovered from it provided the deeply sampled blood TCRbeta repertoires that made up the dataset. The repertoires were released in a freely available public database meant as a resource for research on the immune response to SARS-CoV-2. The samples were drawn from the first 160 participants of the ongoing ImmuneRACE study and from 1,200 or so subjects provided by 6 global collaborators. A de-identified subject ID, COVID-19 status, age in years and sex were almost always included in the sample metadata. Where HLA class I and class II types were available, the types were taken from metadata supplied by the sample provider, not from assay-based typing. Overall study outcomes, separate from this receptor: Clinical and demographic metadata were provided uncurated, with the amount varying by source and participant.

The CDR3 numbers 16 residues from cysteine through phenylalanine. Of all the DNA, just the CDR3 is kept, 48 bases in frame from base 1. Trimming costs V 0 bases and J 0 bases, and their ends lie 11 bases apart. Per the germline V gene (reference sequence), LGHDT is the CDR1 and YNNKEL is the CDR2. As regards this clone: Its antigen has not been determined. No much larger clonotype is one base removed from it; base qualities were not supplied.

Participants in the prospective study were enrolled through a virtual design, were aged about 18 to 100 years, and lived in some 24 United States geographic areas. In the prospective study, participants were assigned to cohorts based on the clinical history participants reported in a screening survey and a study questionnaire. In the prospective study, whole blood, serum and a nasopharyngeal or oropharyngeal swab were collected from each participant by mobile phlebotomists. Over an approximately 2-month period, participants in the prospective study had the option of providing additional blood draws and questionnaires. Before DNA extraction, blood samples from the prospective study were shipped at room temperature or frozen. TCRbeta CDR3 regions were amplified from genomic DNA by means of the immunoSEQ Assay, a bias-controlled multiplex PCR. The original pipeline was this. Within the assay, amplification of reference gene primers was used to estimate how many nucleated cells each sample contained. To quantify the absolute abundance of each unique TCRbeta CDR3 rearrangement, sequence reads were collapsed and filtered. For each sample, productive Simpson clonality was calculated by taking the square root of Simpson's diversity index across productive rearrangements. As stored in TCRdb, this immuneACCESS dataset retains in-frame rearrangements with V and J assigned. A fraction of the clones does not appear; measured against another copy, unresolved V genes explain less than half of the discrepancy, and the remainder lacks a known reason. That table is the source of V, J and clone size, and D and trimming were worked out from the DNA. Counted in this sample were 200,000 to 250,000 clones; approximately 86% of them appeared once. About 6% of the sample belongs to the ten largest clones.

The origin of this receptor is a woman aged 30 to 39 with acute COVID-19. Specimen: PBMCs or T cells enriched from blood (not recorded which). The sequence joins TRBV3-1 (or the pseudogene TRBV3-2) to TRBJ1-2, with the D gene call left open. The nucleotide sequence is TGTGCCAGCAGCCAAGATTTTGAGAAAGCTAACTATGGCTACACCTTC. It is translated as CASSQDFEKANYGYTF.